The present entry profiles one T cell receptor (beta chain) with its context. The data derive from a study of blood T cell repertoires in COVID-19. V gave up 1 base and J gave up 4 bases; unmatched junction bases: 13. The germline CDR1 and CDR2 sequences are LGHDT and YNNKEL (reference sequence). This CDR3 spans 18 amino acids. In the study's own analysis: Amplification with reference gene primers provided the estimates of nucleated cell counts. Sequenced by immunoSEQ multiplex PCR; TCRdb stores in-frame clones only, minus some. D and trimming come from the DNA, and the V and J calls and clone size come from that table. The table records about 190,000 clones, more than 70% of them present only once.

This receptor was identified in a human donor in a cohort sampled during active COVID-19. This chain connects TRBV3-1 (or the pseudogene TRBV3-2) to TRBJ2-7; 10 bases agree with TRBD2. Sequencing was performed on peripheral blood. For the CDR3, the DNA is TGTGCCAGCAGCCAAGTTTTACTCAGCGGGAGGGGTCGGTACGAGCAGTACTTC. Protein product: CASSQVLLSGRGRYEQYF.